This TCR beta chain was sequenced in a study of shared T cell receptors in the human thymus. CDR1 and CDR2 from the germline V gene are LNHNV and YYDKDF (reference sequence). Trimming took off 0 bases at V and 4 bases at J, with 12 bases between the two ends. The CDR3 is 15 residues long. Sequencing was performed with immunoSEQ multiplex PCR; in TCRdb, only in-frame clones are kept and a portion is missing. The top ten clones hold more than 0.01% of a sample with 500,000 to 550,000 clones, approximately 80% of them seen once. The data also belong to a second study, concerning human thymus T cells. This second study says: Resections from corrective heart surgery provided thymus tissue. Across thymic and blood repertoires, the usage of V and J genes appeared to be biased. Related research examined unrelated individuals and reported that their thymic repertoires overlapped highly.

The TCR originated in a boy younger than two with a congenital heart defect. Sequencing was carried out using thymocytes. This rearrangement joins TRBV15 to TRBJ1-2, with D perhaps matching TRBD1 (6 bases). CDR3 region: CATSRDGGHLYGYTF. The CDR3 bases are TGTGCCACCAGCAGAGATGGGGGACACCTCTATGGCTACACCTTC.